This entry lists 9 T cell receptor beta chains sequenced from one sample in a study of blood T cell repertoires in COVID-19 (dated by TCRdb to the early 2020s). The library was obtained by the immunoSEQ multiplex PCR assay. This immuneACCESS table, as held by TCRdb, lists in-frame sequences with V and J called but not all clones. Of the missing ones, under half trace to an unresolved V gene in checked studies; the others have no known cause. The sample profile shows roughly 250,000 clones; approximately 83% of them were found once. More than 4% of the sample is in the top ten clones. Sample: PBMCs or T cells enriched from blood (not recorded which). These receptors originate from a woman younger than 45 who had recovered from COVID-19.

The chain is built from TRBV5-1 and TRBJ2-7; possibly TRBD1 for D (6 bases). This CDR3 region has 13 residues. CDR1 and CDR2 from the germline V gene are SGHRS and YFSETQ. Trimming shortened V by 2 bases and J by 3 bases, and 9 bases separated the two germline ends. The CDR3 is CASSFNRDYEQYF. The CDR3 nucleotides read TGCGCCAGCAGCTTTAACAGGGACTACGAGCAGTACTTC.

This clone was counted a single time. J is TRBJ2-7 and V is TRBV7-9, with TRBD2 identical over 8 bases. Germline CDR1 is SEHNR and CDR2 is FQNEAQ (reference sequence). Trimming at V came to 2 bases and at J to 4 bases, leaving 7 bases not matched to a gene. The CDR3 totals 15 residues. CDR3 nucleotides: TGTGCCAGCAGCTTATCCAGCGGGAGAAGGTACGAGCAGTACTTC. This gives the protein CASSLSSGRRYEQYF.

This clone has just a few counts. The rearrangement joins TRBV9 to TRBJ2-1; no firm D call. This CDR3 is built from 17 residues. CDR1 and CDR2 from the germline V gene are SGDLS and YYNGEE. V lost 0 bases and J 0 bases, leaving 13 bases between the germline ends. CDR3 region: CASSVGPARSSYNEQFF. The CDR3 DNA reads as TGTGCCAGCAGCGTAGGTCCAGCTAGGAGCTCCTACAATGAGCAGTTCTTC.

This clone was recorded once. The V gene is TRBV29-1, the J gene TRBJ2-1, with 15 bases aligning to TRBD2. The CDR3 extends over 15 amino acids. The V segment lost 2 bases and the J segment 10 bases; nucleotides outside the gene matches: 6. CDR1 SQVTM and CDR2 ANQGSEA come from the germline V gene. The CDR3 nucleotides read TGCAGCGTTGAAAGGACTAGCGGGAGGGCCGGGGAGCAGTTCTTC. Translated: CSVERTSGRAGEQFF.

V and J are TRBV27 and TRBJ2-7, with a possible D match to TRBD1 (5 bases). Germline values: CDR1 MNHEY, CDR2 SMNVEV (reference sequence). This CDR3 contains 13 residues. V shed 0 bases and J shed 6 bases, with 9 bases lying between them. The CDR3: CASSLSQGSEQYF. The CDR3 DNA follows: TGTGCCAGCAGTTTATCCCAGGGATCCGAGCAGTACTTC.

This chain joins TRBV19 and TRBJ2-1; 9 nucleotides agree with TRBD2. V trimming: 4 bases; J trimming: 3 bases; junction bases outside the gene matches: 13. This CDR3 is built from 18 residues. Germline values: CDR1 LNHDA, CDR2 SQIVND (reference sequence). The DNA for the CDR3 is TGTGCCAGTAGTACCCGCGGGGGCCTAGCGGGGCTCTACAATGAGCAGTTCTTC. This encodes CASSTRGGLAGLYNEQFF.

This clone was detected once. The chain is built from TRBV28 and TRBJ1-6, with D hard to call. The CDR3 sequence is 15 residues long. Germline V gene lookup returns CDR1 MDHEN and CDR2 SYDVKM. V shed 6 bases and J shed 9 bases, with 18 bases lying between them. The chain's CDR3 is CASSPADIDRSPLHF. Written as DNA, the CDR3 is TGTGCCAGCAGCCCGGCAGACATCGACCGTTCACCCCTCCACTTT.

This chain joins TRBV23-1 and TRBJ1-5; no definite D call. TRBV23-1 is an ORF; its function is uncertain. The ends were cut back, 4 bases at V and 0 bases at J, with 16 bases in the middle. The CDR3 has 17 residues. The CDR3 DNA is TGCGCCAGCAGTCGGGCGATAGAACCTTATAGCAATCAGCCCCAGCATTTT. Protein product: CASSRAIEPYSNQPQHF.

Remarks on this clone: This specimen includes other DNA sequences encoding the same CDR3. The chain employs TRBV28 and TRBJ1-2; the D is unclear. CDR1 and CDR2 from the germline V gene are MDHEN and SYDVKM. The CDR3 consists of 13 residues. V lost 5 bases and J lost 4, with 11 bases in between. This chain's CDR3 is CASSLEGPYGYTF. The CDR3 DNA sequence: TGTGCCAGCAGTCTGGAGGGCCCCTATGGCTACACCTTC.